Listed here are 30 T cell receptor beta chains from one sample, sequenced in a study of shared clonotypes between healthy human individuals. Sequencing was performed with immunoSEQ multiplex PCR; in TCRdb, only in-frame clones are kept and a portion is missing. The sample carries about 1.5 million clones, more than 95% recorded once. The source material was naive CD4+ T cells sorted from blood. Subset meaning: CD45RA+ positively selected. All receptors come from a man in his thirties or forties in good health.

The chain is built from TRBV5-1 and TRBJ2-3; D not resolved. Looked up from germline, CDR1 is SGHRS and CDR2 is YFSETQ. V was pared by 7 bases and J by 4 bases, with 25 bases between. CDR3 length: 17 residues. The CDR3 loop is CASRPFMVNELSDTQYF. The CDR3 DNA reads TGCGCCAGCCGCCCTTTTATGGTGAATGAGTTGTCAGATACGCAGTATTTT.

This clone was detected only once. CDR3 sequence: CASKAKTAFF. The CDR3 DNA reads as TGTGCCAGCAAGGCAAAAACAGCTTTCTTT. The chain has TRBV28 and TRBJ1-1, with no clear D. Germline lookup yields CDR1 MDHEN and CDR2 SYDVKM. This CDR3 has 10 residues. V dropped 7 bases and J dropped 10 bases, with 10 bases sitting between them.

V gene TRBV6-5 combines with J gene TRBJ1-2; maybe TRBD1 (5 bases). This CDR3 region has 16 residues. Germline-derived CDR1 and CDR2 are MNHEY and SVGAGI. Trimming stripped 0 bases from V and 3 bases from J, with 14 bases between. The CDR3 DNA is TGTGCCAGCAGTTACTCGGCAGGGATGGTTTACTATGGCTACACCTTC. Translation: CASSYSAGMVYYGYTF.

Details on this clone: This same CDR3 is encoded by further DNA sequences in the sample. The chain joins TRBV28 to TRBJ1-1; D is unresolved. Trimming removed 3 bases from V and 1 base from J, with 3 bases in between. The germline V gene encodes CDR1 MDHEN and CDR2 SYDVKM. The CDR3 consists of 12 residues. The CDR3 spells CASSLWNTEAFF. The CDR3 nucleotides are TGTGCCAGCAGTTTGTGGAACACTGAAGCTTTCTTT.

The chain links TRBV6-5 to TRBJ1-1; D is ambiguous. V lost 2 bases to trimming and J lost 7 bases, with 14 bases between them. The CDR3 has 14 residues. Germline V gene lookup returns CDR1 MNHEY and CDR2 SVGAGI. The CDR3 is CASSYRGGSYEAFF. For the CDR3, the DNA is TGTGCCAGCAGTTACCGCGGAGGAAGCTATGAAGCTTTCTTT.

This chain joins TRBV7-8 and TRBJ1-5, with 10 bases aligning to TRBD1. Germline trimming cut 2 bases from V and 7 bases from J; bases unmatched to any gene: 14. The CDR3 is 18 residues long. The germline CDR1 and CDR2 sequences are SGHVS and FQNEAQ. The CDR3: CASSLRDTRDRGGQPQHF. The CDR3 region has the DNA TGTGCCAGCAGCTTAAGGGATACGCGGGACAGGGGTGGCCAGCCCCAGCATTTT. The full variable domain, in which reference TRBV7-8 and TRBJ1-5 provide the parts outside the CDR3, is GAGVSQSPRYKVAKRGQDVALRCDPISGHVSLFWYQQALGQGPEFLTYFQNEAQLDKSGLPSDRFFAERPEGSVSTLKIQRTQQEDSAVYLCASSLRDTRDRGGQPQHFGDGTRLSIL.

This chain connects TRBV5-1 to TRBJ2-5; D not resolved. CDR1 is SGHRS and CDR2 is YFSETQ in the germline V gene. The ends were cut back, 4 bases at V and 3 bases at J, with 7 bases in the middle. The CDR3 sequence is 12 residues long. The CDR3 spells CASSANKETQYF. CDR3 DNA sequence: TGCGCCAGCAGCGCAAATAAAGAGACCCAGTACTTC.

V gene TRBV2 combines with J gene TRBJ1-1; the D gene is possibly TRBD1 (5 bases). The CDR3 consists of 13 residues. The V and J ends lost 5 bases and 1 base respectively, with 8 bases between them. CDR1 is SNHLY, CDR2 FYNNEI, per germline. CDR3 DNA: TGTGCCAGCAGTAAACAGGCGAACACTGAAGCTTTCTTT. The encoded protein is CASSKQANTEAFF.

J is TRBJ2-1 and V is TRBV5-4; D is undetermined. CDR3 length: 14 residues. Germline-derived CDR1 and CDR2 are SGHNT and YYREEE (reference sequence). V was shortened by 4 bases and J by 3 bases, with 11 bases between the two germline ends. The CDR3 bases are TGTGCCAGCAGCCGGTGGGGTGACTACAATGAGCAGTTCTTC. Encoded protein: CASSRWGDYNEQFF.

The CDR3 loop is CASSYRDTPFQETQYF. For the CDR3, the DNA is TGTGCCAGCAGCTACCGGGACACCCCTTTCCAAGAGACCCAGTACTTC. The rearrangement joins TRBV4-2 to TRBJ2-5, with D possibly TRBD1 on 6 matching bases. V was pared by 5 bases and J by 1 base, with 17 bases between. The CDR3 runs to 16 residues. Germline lookup yields CDR1 LGHNA and CDR2 YNFKEQ.

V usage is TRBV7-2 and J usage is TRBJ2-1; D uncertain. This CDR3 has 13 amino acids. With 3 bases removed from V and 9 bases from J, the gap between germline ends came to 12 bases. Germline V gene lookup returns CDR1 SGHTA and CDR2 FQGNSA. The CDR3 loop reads CASSFKPTLEQFF. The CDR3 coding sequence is TGTGCCAGCAGCTTCAAGCCCACCCTTGAGCAGTTCTTC.

Here the CDR3 reads CASSEFARGVGTQYF. The CDR3 DNA follows: TGTGCCAGCAGTGAATTCGCCCGGGGGGTTGGTACGCAGTATTTT. This rearrangement joins TRBV6-1 to TRBJ2-3; TRBD2 matches 7 bases. V lost 2 bases to trimming and J lost 8 bases; unmatched junction nucleotides: 10. Germline lookup yields CDR1 MNHNS and CDR2 SASEGT. The CDR3 spans 15 residues.

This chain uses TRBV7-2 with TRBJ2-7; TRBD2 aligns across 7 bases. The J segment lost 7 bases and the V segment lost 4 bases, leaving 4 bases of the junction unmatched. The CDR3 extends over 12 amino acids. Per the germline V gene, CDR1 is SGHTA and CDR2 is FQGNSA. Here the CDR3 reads CASSSRGGEQYF. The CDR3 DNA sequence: TGTGCCAGCAGCTCAAGGGGAGGGGAGCAGTACTTC.

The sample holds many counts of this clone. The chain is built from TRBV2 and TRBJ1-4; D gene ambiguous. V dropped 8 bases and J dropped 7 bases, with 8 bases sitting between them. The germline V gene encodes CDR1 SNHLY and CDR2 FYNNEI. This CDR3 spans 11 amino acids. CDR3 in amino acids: CASGYSEKLFF. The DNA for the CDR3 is TGTGCCAGCGGTTACAGTGAAAAACTGTTTTTT.

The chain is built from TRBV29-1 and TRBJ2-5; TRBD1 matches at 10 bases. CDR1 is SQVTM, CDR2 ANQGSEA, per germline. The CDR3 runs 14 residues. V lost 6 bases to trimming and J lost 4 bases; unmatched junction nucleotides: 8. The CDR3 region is CSVEPGQGTETQYF. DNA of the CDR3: TGCAGCGTAGAACCGGGACAGGGGACAGAGACCCAGTACTTC.

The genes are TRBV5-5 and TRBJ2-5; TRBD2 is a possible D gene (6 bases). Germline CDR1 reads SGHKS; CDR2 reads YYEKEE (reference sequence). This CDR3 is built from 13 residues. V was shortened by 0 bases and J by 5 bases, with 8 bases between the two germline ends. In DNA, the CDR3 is TGTGCCAGCAGCTTGGGTGGGGGGGAGACCCAGTACTTC. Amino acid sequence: CASSLGGGETQYF.

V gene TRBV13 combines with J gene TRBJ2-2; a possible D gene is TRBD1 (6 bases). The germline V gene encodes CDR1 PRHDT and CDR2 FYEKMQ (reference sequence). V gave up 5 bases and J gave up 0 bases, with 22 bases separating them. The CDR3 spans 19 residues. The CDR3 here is CASSHQITGTLANTGELFF. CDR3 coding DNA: TGTGCCAGCAGCCATCAGATCACCGGGACATTGGCGAACACCGGGGAGCTGTTTTTT.

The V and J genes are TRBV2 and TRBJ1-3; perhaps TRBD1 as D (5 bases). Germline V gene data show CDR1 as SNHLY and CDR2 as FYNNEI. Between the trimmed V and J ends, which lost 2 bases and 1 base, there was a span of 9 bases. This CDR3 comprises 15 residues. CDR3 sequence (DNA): TGTGCCAGCAGTGAACGGGGACGGTCTGGAAACACCATATATTTT. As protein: CASSERGRSGNTIYF.

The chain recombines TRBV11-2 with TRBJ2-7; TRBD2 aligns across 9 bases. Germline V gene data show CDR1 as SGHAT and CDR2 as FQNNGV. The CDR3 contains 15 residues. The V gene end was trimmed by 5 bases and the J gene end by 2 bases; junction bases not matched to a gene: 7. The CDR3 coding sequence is TGTGCCAGCAGCAAGAGACTAGCGGACCCCTACGAGCAGTACTTC. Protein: CASSKRLADPYEQYF.

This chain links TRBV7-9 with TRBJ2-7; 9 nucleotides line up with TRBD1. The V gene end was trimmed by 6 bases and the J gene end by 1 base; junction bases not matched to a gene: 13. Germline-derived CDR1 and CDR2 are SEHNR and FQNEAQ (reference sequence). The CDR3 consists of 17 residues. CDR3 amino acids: CASSFIPGTGLSYEQYF. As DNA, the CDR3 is TGTGCCAGCAGTTTTATTCCCGGGACAGGGTTATCCTACGAGCAGTACTTC.

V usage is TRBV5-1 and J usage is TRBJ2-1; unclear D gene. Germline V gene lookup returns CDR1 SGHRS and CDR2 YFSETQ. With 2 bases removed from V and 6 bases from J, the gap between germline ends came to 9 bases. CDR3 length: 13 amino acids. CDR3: CASSFRGINEQFF. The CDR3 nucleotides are TGCGCCAGCAGCTTTAGAGGCATCAATGAGCAGTTCTTC.

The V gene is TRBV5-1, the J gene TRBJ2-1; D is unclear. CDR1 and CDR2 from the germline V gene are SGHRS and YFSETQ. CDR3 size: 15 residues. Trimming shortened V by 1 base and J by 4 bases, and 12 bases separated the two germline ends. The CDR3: CASSLLSLGYNEQFF. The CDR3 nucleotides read TGCGCCAGCAGCTTGTTGTCATTAGGATACAATGAGCAGTTCTTC. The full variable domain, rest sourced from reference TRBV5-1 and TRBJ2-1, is KAGVTQTPRYLIKTRGQQVTLSCSPISGHRSVSWYQQTPGQGLQFLFEYFSETQRNKGNFPGRFSGRQFSNSRSEMNVSTLELGDSALYLCASSLLSLGYNEQFFGPGTRLTVL.

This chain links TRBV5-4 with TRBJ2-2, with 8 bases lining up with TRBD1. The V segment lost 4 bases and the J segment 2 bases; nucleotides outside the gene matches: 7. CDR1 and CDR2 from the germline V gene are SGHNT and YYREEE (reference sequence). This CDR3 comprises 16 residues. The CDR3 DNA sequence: TGTGCCAGCAGCAGCCCGGGACAGGTCAACACCGGGGAGCTGTTTTTT. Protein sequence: CASSSPGQVNTGELFF. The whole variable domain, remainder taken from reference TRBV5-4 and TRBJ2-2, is ETGVTQSPTHLIKTRGQQVTLRCSSQSGHNTVSWYQQALGQGPQFIFQYYREEENGRGNFPPRFSGLQFPNYSSELNVNALELDDSALYLCASSSPGQVNTGELFFGEGSRLTVL.

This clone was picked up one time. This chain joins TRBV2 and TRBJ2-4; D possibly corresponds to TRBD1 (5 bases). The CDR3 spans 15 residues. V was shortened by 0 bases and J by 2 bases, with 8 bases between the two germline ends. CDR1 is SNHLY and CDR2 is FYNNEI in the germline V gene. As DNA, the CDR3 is TGTGCCAGCAGTGAAGCGGCAGGGACCAAAAACATTCAGTACTTC. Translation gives CASSEAAGTKNIQYF.

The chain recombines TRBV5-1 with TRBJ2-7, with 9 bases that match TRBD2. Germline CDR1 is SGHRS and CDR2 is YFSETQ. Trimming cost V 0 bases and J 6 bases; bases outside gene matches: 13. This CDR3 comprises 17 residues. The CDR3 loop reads CASSLAGLAGYPSEQYF. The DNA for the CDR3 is TGCGCCAGCAGCTTGGCCGGGCTAGCGGGATACCCCTCCGAGCAGTACTTC.

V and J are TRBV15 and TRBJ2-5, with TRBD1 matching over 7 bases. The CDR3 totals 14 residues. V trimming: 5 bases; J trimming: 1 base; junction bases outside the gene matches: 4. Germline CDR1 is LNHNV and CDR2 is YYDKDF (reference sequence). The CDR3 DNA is TGTGCCACCAGCCCGGGACAGCTCCAAGAGACCCAGTACTTC. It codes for CATSPGQLQETQYF.

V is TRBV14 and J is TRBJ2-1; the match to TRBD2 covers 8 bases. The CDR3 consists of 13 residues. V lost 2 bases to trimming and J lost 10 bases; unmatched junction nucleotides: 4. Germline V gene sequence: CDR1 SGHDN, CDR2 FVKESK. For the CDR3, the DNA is TGTGCCAGCAGCCAAACCCGACTAGCGGAGCAGTTCTTC. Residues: CASSQTRLAEQFF.

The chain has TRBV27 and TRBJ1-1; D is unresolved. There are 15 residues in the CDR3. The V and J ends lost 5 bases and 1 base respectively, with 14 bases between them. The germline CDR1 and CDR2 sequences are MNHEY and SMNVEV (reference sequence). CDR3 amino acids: CASSPRRGQNTEAFF. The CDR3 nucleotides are TGTGCCAGCAGTCCGAGGAGAGGGCAGAACACTGAAGCTTTCTTT.

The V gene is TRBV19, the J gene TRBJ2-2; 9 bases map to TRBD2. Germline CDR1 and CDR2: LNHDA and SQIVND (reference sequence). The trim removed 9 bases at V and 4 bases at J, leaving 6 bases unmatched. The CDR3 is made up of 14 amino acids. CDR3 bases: TGTGCCAGCATAGCGGGAGCCAGCACCGGGGAGCTGTTTTTT. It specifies CASIAGASTGELFF.

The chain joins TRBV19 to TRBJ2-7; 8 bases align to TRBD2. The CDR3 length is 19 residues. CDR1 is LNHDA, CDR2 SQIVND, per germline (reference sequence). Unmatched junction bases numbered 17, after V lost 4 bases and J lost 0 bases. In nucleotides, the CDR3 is TGTGCCAGTAGTAGGCTACCTTCGGGAGGGCTGCCGAGCTCCTACGAGCAGTACTTC. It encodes CASSRLPSGGLPSSYEQYF.